The present TCR beta chain was sequenced within a study of memory CD4+ T cells and cytomegalovirus serostatus. Profiled with immunoSEQ multiplex PCR; TCRdb holds only in-frame clones, not every one. Found here are about 44,000 clones, just over 75% of them singletons; the top ten hold roughly 2%. Study-wide results and caveats: Each of approximately 61 CMV-associated TCRbeta sequences occurred in one to five individuals.

The CDR3 length is 14 residues. Per the germline V gene, CDR1 is MNHNS and CDR2 is SASEGT. Deletions cut 3 bases from V and 4 bases from J, with 9 bases between. Single viable CD3+CD4+CD8-CD45RO+ cells were sorted as the memory CD4+ T cells. This clone rates as medium-sized. The antigen remains unidentified. Material for sequencing was memory CD4+ T cells from blood. The chain is built from TRBV6-1 and TRBJ1-4; D is possibly TRBD1 (5 bases). The source is an adult in good health and CMV-seronegative. The CDR3 DNA is TGTGCCAGCAGTGAGGGGACTGATAATGAAAAACTGTTTTTT. Translation gives CASSEGTDNEKLFF.